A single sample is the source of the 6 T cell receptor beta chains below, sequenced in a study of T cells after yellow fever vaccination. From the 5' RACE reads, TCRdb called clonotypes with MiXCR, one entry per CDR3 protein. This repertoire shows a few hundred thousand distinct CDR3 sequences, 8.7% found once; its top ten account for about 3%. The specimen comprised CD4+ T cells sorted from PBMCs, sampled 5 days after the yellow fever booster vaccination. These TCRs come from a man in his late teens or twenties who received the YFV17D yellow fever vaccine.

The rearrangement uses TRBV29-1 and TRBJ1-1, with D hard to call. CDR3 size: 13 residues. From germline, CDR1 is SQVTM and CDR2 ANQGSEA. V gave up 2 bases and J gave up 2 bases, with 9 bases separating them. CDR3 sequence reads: CSVETAINTEAFF. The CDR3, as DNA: TGCAGCGTTGAAACAGCCATAAACACTGAAGCTTTCTTT. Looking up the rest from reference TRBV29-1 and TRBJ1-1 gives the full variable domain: SAVISQKPSRDICQRGTSLTIQCQVDSQVTMMFWYRQQPGQSLTLIATANQGSEATYESGFVIDKFPISRPNLTFSTLTVSNMSPEDSSIYLCSVETAINTEAFFGQGTRLTVV.

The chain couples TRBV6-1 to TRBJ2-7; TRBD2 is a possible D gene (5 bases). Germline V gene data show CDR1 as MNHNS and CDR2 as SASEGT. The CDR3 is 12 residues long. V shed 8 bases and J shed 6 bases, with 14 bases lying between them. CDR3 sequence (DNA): TGTGCCAGCGAGATAGGAGGTCGCGAGCAGTACTTC. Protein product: CASEIGGREQYF.

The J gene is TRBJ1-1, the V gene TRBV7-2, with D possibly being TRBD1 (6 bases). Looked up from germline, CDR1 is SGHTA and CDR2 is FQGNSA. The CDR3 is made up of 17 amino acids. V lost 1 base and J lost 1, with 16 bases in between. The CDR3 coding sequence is TGTGCCAGCAGCTTAGTAGGGACGACAGGTTGGAACACTGAAGCTTTCTTT. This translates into CASSLVGTTGWNTEAFF. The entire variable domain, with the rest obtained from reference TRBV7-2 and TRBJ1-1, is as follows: GAGVSQSPSNKVTEKGKDVELRCDPISGHTALYWYRQSLGQGLEFLIYFQGNSAPDKSGLPSDRFSAERTGGSVSTLTIQRTQQEDSAVYLCASSLVGTTGWNTEAFFGQGTRLTVV.

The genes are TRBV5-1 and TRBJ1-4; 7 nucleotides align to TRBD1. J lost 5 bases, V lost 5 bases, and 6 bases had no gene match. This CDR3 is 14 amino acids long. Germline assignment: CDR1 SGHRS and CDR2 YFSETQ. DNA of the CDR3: TGCGCCAGCAGTCCGACAGGGTGGAATGAAAAACTGTTTTTT. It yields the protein CASSPTGWNEKLFF.

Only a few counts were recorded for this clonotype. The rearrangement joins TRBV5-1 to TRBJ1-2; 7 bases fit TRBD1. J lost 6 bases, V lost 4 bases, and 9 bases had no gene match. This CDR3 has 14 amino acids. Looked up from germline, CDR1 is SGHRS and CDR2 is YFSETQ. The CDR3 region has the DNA TGCGCCAGCAGCCCGACAGGGTCTCTCGATGGCTACACCTTC. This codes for CASSPTGSLDGYTF.

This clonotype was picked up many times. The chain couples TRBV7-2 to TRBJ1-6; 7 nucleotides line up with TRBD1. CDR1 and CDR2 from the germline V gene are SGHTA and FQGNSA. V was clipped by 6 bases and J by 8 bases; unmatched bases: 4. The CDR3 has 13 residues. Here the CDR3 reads CASRPGGHSPLHF. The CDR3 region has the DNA TGTGCCAGCAGACCAGGGGGGCATTCACCCCTCCACTTT.